Listed below are T cell receptor beta chains from one sample, sequenced in a study of OX40 agonist ivuxolimab in advanced cancers. Sequencing used immunoSEQ multiplex PCR; TCRdb keeps in-frame clones, though not all of them. This sample has 68,000 or so clones; around nine tenths occur once, and the top ten carry roughly 2%. Source: CD4+ or CD8+ T cells sorted from blood, taken in a trial of the OX40 agonist ivuxolimab. The receptors shown here come from an adult with an advanced solid tumor such as melanoma, head and neck, liver or kidney cancer. The conserved cysteine and the conserved F or W are not part of the CDR3 here. The listing skips clone size in some rows; elsewhere it reads once, few, many or a size class.

abundance	v_gene	CDR3aa
.	TRBV5-1	ASSLEDGSYNEQF
.	TRBV6-1	ASSWDRGRYEQY
.	TRBV4-1	ASSQDRPSGSRETQY
.	TRBV29-1	SVGGAGELF
.	TRBV5-1	ASSLGPETGLYEQY
.	TRBV19	ASSMPPLAMFGYEQY
.	TRBV6-1	ASSSLGWANEKLF
.	TRBV29-1	SGRRGETQY
once	TRBV27	ASSRDREAQY
.	TRBV4-2	ASSQDVGYNEQF
.	TRBV5-5	ASNLQDEQF
.	TRBV10-3	AISESRVNEQF
.	TRBV19	ASKPLDGLADGYT
.	TRBV11-2	ASSRRQASNYGYT
.	TRBV10-3	AISESRGGLAGGKQETQY
once	TRBV7-2	ASSLAPSTGQPQH
.	TRBV4-3	ASSQMGQGNEKLF
.	TRBV10-3	AISDFERGYT
few	TRBV5-1	ASSVGTANTEAF
.	TRBV5-1	ASSLYSRSTDTQY
.	TRBV5-1	ASSLDLAGTDTQY
.	TRBV28	ASSNRGSTYNSPLH
.	TRBV7-3	ASSLRTGDEQF
few	TRBV5-1	ASSPGTGNTEAF
.	TRBV2	ASSPQGLKTQY
.	TRBV10-3	AIRQGASTDTQY
.	TRBV2	ASISTRTANGYT
.	TRBV29-1	SVGRGDQSGYT
.	TRBV11-3	ASSLGWTSGPINYNEQF
once	TRBV11-2	ASSLTDGLNEKLF
.	TRBV7-2	ASSFWQVRGRESGYT
.	TRBV7-6	ASSLVADSNQPQH
once	TRBV6-1	ATEGRGRGEKLF
once	TRBV6-6	ASSSLGGDAGELF
.	TRBV6-5	ASSYSGGFSDKF
.	TRBV6-5	ASSSGTSDTYEQY
.	TRBV10-1	ASSGRNLQNTDTQY
.	TRBV28	ASSTLNQPQH
.	TRBV7-8	ASSPGQGSGYT
.	TRBV2	ASSEWIAGAAPTMKTQY
.	TRBV18	ASSPRAGPQETQY